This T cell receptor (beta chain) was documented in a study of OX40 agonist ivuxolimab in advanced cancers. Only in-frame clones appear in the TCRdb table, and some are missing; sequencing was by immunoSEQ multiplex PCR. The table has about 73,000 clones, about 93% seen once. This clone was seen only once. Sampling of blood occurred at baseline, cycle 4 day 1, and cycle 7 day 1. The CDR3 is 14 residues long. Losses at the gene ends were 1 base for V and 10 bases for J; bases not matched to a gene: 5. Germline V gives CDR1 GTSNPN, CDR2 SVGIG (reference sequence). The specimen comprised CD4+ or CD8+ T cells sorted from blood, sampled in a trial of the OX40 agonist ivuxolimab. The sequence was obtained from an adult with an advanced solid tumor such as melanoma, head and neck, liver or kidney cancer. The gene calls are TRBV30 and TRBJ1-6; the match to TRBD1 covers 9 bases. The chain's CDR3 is CAWSEQGAGSPLHF. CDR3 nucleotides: TGTGCCTGGAGTGAACAGGGGGCAGGGTCACCCCTCCACTTT.